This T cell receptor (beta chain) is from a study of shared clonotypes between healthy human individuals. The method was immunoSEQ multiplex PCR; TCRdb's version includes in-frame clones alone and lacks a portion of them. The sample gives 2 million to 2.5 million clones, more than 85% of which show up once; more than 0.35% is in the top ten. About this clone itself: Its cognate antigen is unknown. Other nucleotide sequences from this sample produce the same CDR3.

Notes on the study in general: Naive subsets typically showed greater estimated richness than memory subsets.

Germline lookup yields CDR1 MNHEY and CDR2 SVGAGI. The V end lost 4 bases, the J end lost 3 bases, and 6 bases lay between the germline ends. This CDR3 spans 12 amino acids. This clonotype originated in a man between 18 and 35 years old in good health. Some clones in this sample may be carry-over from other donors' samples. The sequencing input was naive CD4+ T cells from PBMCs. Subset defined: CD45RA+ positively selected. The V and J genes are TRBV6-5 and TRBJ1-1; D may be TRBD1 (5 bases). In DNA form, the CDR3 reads TGTGCCAGCAGTTTGGGGGACACTGAAGCTTTCTTT. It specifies CASSLGDTEAFF.